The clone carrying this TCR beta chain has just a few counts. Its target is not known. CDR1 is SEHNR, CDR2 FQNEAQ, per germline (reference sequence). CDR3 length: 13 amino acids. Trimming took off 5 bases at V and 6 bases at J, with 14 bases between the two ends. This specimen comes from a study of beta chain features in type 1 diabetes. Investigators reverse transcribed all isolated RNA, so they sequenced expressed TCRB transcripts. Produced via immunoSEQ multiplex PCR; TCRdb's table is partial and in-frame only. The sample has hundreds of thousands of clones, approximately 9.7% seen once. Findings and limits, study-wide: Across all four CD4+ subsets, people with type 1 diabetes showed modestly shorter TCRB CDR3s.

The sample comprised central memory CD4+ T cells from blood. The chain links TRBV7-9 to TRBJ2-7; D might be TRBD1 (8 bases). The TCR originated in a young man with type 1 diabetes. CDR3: CASSETGEGEQYF. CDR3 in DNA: TGTGCCAGCAGCGAGACAGGGGAGGGCGAGCAGTACTTC.